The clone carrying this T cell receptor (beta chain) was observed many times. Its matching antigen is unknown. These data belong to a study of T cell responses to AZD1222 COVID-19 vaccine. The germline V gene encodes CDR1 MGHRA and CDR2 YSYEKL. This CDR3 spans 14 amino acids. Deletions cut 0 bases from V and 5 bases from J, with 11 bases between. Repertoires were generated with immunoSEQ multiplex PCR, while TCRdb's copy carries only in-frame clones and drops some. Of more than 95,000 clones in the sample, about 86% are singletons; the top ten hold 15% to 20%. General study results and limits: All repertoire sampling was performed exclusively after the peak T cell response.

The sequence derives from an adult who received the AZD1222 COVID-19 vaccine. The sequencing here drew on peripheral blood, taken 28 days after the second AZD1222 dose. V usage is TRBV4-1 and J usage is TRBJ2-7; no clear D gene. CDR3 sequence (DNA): TGCGCCAGCAGCCAAGACCAGGATCCACACGAGCAGTACTTC. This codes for CASSQDQDPHEQYF.